The sequence of this T cell receptor beta chain was determined in a study of T cells in Graves' hyperthyroidism and ophthalmopathy. This clonotype was seen repeatedly, ten times or more. What it binds is unknown. Amplification of TCR beta CDR3 regions was performed using RNA transcripts as template. HTBI primers were used for first-round RT-PCR of the TCR CDR3. TCRdb processed the multiplex PCR reads anew with MiXCR; each CDR3 protein has one entry. The top ten clones hold 10% to 12% of a sample with about half a million distinct CDR3 sequences, about 24% of them seen once. Study conclusions and caveats: Ophthalmopathy stood apart from stable hyperthyroidism in a 13 V-J model.

J was trimmed by 8 bases and V by 2 bases; bases with no gene match: 6. The CDR3 has 14 amino acids. CDR1 and CDR2 from the germline V gene are MDHEN and SYDVKM. V gene TRBV28 combines with J gene TRBJ1-1, with 9 bases matching TRBD1. This clonotype was obtained from a woman aged 30 to 39 with Graves' ophthalmopathy. The material sequenced was blood. The CDR3 protein is CASSLGTQGAEAFF. CDR3 in DNA: TGTGCCAGCAGTTTAGGAACACAGGGGGCCGAAGCTTTCTTT. Variable domain in full (rest from reference TRBV28 and TRBJ1-1): DVKVTQSSRYLVKRTGEKVFLECVQDMDHENMFWYRQDPGLGLRLIYFSYDVKMKEKGDIPEGYSVSREKKERFSLILESASTNQTSMYLCASSLGTQGAEAFFGQGTRLTVV.